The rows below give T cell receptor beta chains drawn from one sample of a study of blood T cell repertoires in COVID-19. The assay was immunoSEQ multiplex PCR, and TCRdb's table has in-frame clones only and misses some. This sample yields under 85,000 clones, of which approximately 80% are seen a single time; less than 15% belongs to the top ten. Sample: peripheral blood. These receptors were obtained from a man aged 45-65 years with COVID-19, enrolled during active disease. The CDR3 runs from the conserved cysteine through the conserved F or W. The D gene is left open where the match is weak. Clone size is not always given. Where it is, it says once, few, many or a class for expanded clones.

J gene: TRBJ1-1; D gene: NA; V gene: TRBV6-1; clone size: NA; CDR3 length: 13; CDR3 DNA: TGTGCCAGCAGGGGGCCGCCGAACACTGAAGCTTTCTTT; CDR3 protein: CASRGPPNTEAFF
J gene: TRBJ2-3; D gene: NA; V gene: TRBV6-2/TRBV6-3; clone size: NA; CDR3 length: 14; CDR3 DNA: TGTGCCAGCAGTACGGGACAAAGCCCAGATACGCAGTATTTT; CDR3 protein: CASSTGQSPDTQYF
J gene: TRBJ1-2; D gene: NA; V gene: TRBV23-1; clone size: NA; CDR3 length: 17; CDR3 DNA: TGCGCCAGCAGTCAATCAGATCGGGTGGGGGCAGGGTATGGCTACACCTTC; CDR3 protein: CASSQSDRVGAGYGYTF
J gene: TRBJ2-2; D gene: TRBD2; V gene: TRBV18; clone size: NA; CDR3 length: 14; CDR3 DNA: TGTGCCAGCTCGCCCAGCGGGGGGACCGGGGAGCTGTTTTTT; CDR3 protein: CASSPSGGTGELFF
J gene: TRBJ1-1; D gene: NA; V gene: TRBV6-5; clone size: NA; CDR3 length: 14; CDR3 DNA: TGTGCCAGCAAGAAGGGGGGGCCGAACACTGAAGCTTTCTTT; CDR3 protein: CASKKGGPNTEAFF
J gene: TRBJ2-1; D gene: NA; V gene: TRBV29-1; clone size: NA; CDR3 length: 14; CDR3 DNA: TGCAGCGAGATACAGGACCCCTCCTACAATGAGCAGTTCTTC; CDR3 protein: CSEIQDPSYNEQFF
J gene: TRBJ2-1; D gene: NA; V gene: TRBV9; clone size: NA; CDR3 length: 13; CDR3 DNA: TGTGCCAGCAGCACCCGGGACTACAATGAGCAGTTCTTC; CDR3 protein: CASSTRDYNEQFF
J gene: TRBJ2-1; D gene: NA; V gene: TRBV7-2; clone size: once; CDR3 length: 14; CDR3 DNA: TGTGCCAGCAGCTTAGTAGGGGCCTCCAATGAGCAGTTCTTC; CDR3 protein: CASSLVGASNEQFF
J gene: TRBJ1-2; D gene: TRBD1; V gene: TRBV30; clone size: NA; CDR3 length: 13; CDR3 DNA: TGTGCCTGGAGTCCCGGGACAGACTATGGCTACACCTTC; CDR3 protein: CAWSPGTDYGYTF
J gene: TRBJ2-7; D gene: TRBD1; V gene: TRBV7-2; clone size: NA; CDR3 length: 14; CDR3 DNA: TGTGCCAGCAGCCCAGGGGGTAGCTCCTACGAGCAGTACTTC; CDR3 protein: CASSPGGSSYEQYF
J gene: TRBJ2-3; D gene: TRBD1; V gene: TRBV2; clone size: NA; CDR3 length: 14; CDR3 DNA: TGTGCCAGCAACGACAGGGGATACACAGATACGCAGTATTTT; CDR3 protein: CASNDRGYTDTQYF
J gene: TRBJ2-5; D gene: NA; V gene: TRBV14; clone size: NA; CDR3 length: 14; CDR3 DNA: TGTGCCAGCAGCCATTTAAACCAGTTGGGGAGCCAGTACTTC; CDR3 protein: CASSHLNQLGSQYF